A selection of T cell receptor beta chains follows, all from one sample in a study of CD8+CD57+ T cells in acquired aplastic anemia. TCRdb re-derived calls from the reads in MiXCR, one entry per CDR3 protein. There are roughly 180,000 distinct CDR3 sequences in the sample; about half occur only once, and around 2.7% lies in the top ten. Input material: sorted CD4+, CD8+, or CD8+CD57+ T cells (not recorded which) from PBMCs. These receptors were taken from a human donor in good health. Each CDR3 is given with its conserved first and last residue. D genes are given only for firm matches. Where a row states a size, it is once, few, many or the class of an expanded clone; other rows omit it.

cdr3_aa j_call d_call clone_size v_call
CSVEEVSMGQYF TRBJ2-7 . . TRBV29-1
CATSDLQMETQYF TRBJ2-5 . few TRBV24-1
CATSPSESVNTEAFF TRBJ1-1 . . TRBV24-1
CASSFGKVTYGYTF TRBJ1-2 . many TRBV5-1
CASSYSRTGYGYTF TRBJ1-2 TRBD1 many TRBV6-5
CASSFTGSSGANVLTF TRBJ2-6 . many TRBV5-1
CASSSDWVGETQYF TRBJ2-5 . . TRBV2
CASSQDKGDLRGEKLFF TRBJ1-4 . . TRBV4-1
CASSVETGTEAFF TRBJ1-1 TRBD1 . TRBV9
CASSPTGSAGEQYF TRBJ2-7 . . TRBV4-1
CASSLARLAGDYGNEQFF TRBJ2-1 TRBD2 few TRBV5-1
CSVDGQVAGYTF TRBJ1-2 . . TRBV29-1
CASSPPPTGKGSGNTIYF TRBJ1-3 TRBD1 few TRBV3-1
CASSLRRLASTDTQYF TRBJ2-3 . . TRBV11-1
CASSLGQGDTEAFF TRBJ1-1 TRBD1 . TRBV7-4
CASGQDSWAGMNSPLHF TRBJ1-6 . . TRBV3-1